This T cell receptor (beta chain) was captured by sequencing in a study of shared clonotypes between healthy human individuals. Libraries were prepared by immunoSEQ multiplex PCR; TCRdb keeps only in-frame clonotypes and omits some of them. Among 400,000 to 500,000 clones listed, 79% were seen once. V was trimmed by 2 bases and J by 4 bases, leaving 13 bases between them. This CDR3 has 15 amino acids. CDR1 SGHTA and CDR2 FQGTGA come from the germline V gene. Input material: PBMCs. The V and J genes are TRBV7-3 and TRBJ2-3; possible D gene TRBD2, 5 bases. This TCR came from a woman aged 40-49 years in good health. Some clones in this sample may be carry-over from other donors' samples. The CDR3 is CASSLGEWEPDTQYF. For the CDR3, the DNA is TGTGCCAGCAGCTTAGGCGAGTGGGAGCCAGATACGCAGTATTTT.